The rows below give T cell receptor beta chains drawn from one sample of a study of molecular identifiers for immune sequencing clone quantification. TCRdb recomputed calls from the PCR reads with MiXCR, one row per CDR3 protein. This repertoire shows some 680,000 distinct CDR3 sequences, around 25% found once; its top ten account for 0.78%. Sequenced material: naive CD8+ T cells from blood, with Jurkat cell RNA spiked in. The receptors were gathered from a human donor in good health. Some libraries in this study had Jurkat cell RNA spiked in. CDR3s include the opening cysteine and the closing phenylalanine or tryptophan. The D gene is left open where the match is weak. Not all rows give a size; the values are once, few, many and, for expanded clones, a class.

D gene	clone size	V gene	J gene	CDR3 protein	CDR3 DNA
.	.	TRBV30	TRBJ2-5	CAWTEGMVQETQYF	TGTGCCTGGACCGAGGGTATGGTCCAAGAGACCCAGTACTTC
.	few	TRBV4-3	TRBJ1-1	CASSLMRGTEAFF	TGCGCCAGCAGCCTGATGAGGGGCACTGAAGCTTTCTTT
.	many	TRBV2	TRBJ1-4	CASSEGPATNEKLFF	TGTGCCAGCAGTGAAGGGCCGGCAACTAATGAAAAACTGTTTTTT
.	many	TRBV3-1	TRBJ1-1	CASSQDPDGEGTAFF	TGTGCCAGCAGCCAAGATCCGGACGGCGAAGGTACAGCTTTCTTT
.	.	TRBV7-6	TRBJ1-4	CAGSLLNEKLFF	TGTGCCGGCAGCTTATTAAATGAAAAACTGTTTTTT
TRBD1	.	TRBV27	TRBJ1-5	CASRPGTGHQPQHF	TGTGCCAGCAGGCCCGGGACAGGTCACCAGCCCCAGCATTTT
TRBD2	.	TRBV28	TRBJ2-1	CASSSGGGNNEQFF	TGTGCCAGCAGTAGCGGGGGGGGGAACAATGAGCAGTTCTTC
.	many	TRBV10-3	TRBJ2-3	CAGGGGTDTQYF	TGTGCCGGGGGCGGGGGCACAGATACGCAGTATTTT
.	.	TRBV6-1	TRBJ2-2	CASSVKGPNTGELFF	TGTGCCAGCAGTGTGAAGGGTCCGAACACCGGGGAGCTGTTTTTT
TRBD2	few	TRBV24-1	TRBJ2-5	CATSETGTSTRETQYF	TGTGCCACCAGTGAAACCGGGACTAGCACTCGAGAGACCCAGTACTTC
.	.	TRBV6-5	TRBJ2-3	CASSCSGRSTDTQYF	TGTGCCAGCAGTTGCTCTGGGAGAAGCACAGATACGCAGTATTTT
TRBD1	few	TRBV19	TRBJ2-1	CASAQGTGYDEQFF	TGTGCCAGTGCCCAGGGGACAGGGTACGATGAGCAGTTCTTC
.	many	TRBV2	TRBJ1-1	CASSEAGREAFF	TGTGCCAGCAGTGAAGCGGGCAGGGAAGCTTTCTTT
.	few	TRBV27	TRBJ2-1	CASSLSGWPADEQFF	TGTGCCAGCAGTTTATCGGGGTGGCCGGCCGATGAGCAGTTCTTC
TRBD1	.	TRBV19	TRBJ2-7	CAAGQGFHEQYF	TGTGCCGCGGGACAGGGATTCCACGAGCAGTACTTC
TRBD1	few	TRBV20-1	TRBJ1-1	CSARGQKNTEAFF	TGCAGTGCCCGGGGACAGAAGAACACTGAAGCTTTCTTT
.	.	TRBV4-3	TRBJ1-3	CASSQTEGSGNTIYF	TGCGCCAGCAGCCAAACAGAGGGCTCTGGAAACACCATATATTTT
TRBD1	.	TRBV12-3/TRBV12-4	TRBJ2-4	CASSARAGDRNIQYF	TGTGCCAGCAGCGCAAGGGCAGGGGACAGGAACATTCAGTACTTC
.	many	TRBV29-1	TRBJ1-1	CSDRRNTEAFF	TGCAGCGACAGGCGGAACACTGAAGCTTTCTTT
.	many	TRBV27	TRBJ2-3	CASSLGSGFSTDTQYF	TGTGCCAGCAGTTTAGGGTCGGGGTTTAGCACAGATACGCAGTATTTT
TRBD2	.	TRBV12-3/TRBV12-4	TRBJ2-3	CASRLGTSGDTQYF	TGTGCCAGCAGGTTAGGGACTAGCGGGGATACGCAGTATTTT
.	.	TRBV14	TRBJ2-1	CASSQWGWPEQFF	TGTGCCAGCAGCCAATGGGGGTGGCCCGAGCAGTTCTTC
.	few	TRBV19	TRBJ1-5	CASSIYGGASNQPQHF	TGTGCCAGTAGTATATACGGGGGAGCTTCCAACCAGCCCCAGCATTTT
.	many	TRBV11-2	TRBJ2-5	CASSRVTGSKGETQYF	TGTGCCAGCAGCCGCGTCACAGGGTCAAAGGGGGAGACCCAGTACTTC
TRBD2	once	TRBV6-2/TRBV6-3	TRBJ2-2	CASSYLTSGGTGELFF	TGTGCCAGCAGTTACCTTACTAGCGGGGGGACCGGGGAGCTGTTTTTT
.	many	TRBV6-1	TRBJ1-2	CASSEAPEEDGYTF	TGTGCCAGCAGTGAAGCACCCGAAGAAGATGGCTACACCTTC
TRBD1	few	TRBV4-3	TRBJ2-7	CASSHGQGVDEQYF	TGCGCCAGCAGCCACGGACAGGGGGTCGACGAGCAGTACTTC
TRBD2	.	TRBV10-3	TRBJ2-5	CAISEGLAGRETQYF	TGTGCCATCAGTGAGGGACTAGCGGGAAGAGAGACCCAGTACTTC
TRBD2	many	TRBV7-9	TRBJ2-7	CASSSPGLEGLGYEQYF	TGTGCCAGCAGCTCGCCGGGACTAGAGGGTTTGGGGTACGAGCAGTACTTC
.	.	TRBV20-1	TRBJ1-1	CSAREAPGQPSTEAFF	TGCAGTGCTAGAGAGGCCCCCGGGCAGCCGAGCACTGAAGCTTTCTTT
TRBD1	many	TRBV4-1	TRBJ1-1	CASSHNRDRNTEAFF	TGCGCCAGCAGCCATAACCGGGACAGAAACACTGAAGCTTTCTTT
.	.	TRBV20-1	TRBJ1-1	CSVGSDAMNTEAFF	TGCAGTGTTGGGAGCGATGCTATGAACACTGAAGCTTTCTTT
TRBD1	few	TRBV5-3	TRBJ2-3	CASSFRTGGTDTQYF	TGTGCCAGCAGCTTCAGGACAGGGGGCACAGATACGCAGTATTTT
.	few	TRBV11-2	TRBJ2-4	CASTGLSDIQYF	TGTGCCAGCACCGGGCTTTCAGACATTCAGTACTTC
.	.	TRBV14	TRBJ2-5	CASSRAPGRLVYGETQYF	TGTGCCAGCAGCCGAGCCCCGGGAAGATTGGTATATGGAGAGACCCAGTACTTC
.	many	TRBV7-8	TRBJ1-1	CASSLEPGPGLNTEAFF	TGTGCCAGCAGCTTAGAACCGGGTCCAGGACTAAACACTGAAGCTTTCTTT
TRBD2	.	TRBV6-4	TRBJ2-2	CASPLAGGRHGELFF	TGTGCCAGTCCCCTAGCGGGGGGGCGCCACGGGGAGCTGTTTTTT
TRBD1	many	TRBV20-1	TRBJ1-1	CSARDKAGGDLEAFF	TGCAGTGCTAGAGATAAGGCAGGGGGGGACCTTGAAGCTTTCTTT
TRBD2	few	TRBV9	TRBJ2-3	CASSTPRIRRAGATDTQYF	TGTGCCAGCAGCACCCCGCGAATCCGCCGGGCGGGAGCAACAGATACGCAGTATTTT
TRBD2	many	TRBV6-5	TRBJ2-3	CASSLVRGGGESDTQYF	TGTGCCAGCAGCCTCGTGCGAGGCGGGGGGGAGTCAGATACGCAGTATTTT
.	few	TRBV13	TRBJ2-1	CASSARSSEQFF	TGTGCCAGCAGCGCTCGGTCGAGCGAGCAGTTCTTC
.	few	TRBV7-9	TRBJ2-7	CASSPPDGNSYEQYF	TGTGCCAGCAGCCCTCCGGACGGCAACTCCTACGAGCAGTACTTC
.	.	TRBV11-3	TRBJ2-7	CASSTGPGAEQYF	TGTGCCAGCAGTACCGGGCCAGGGGCCGAGCAGTACTTC
.	few	TRBV30	TRBJ1-2	CAWNSGTDGYTF	TGTGCCTGGAATTCGGGGACTGATGGCTACACCTTC